The 12 T cell receptor beta chains reported below all come from one sample, sequenced in a study of cytomegalovirus exposure and HLA in healthy donors. PCR employed 60 Vbeta and 13 Jbeta primers. Assay: immunoSEQ multiplex PCR; the TCRdb copy retains only in-frame clones and omits some. In the table there are about 120,000 clones, 75% of which are singletons. The sample consisted of PBMCs. The receptors derive from a woman aged 40 to 50 in good health and CMV-seropositive.

The chain uses TRBV7-3 and TRBJ2-6; D is uncertain. V lost 5 bases and J 0 bases, leaving 14 bases between the germline ends. The CDR3 has 17 residues. From germline, CDR1 is SGHTA and CDR2 FQGTGA. CDR3: CASSPATEHSGANVLTF. CDR3 coding DNA: TGTGCCAGCAGCCCCGCGACTGAACACTCTGGGGCCAACGTCCTGACTTTC.

This clone appeared once. The chain's CDR3 is CASSLRGLKTSYEQYF. The CDR3 DNA follows: TGTGCCAGCAGTTTAAGAGGGTTAAAAACCTCCTACGAGCAGTACTTC. This rearrangement joins TRBV28 to TRBJ2-7; D may be TRBD2 (5 bases). This CDR3 comprises 16 residues. From germline, CDR1 is MDHEN and CDR2 SYDVKM. Trimming shortened V by 2 bases and J by 0 bases, and 14 bases separated the two germline ends.

This clone was recorded only once. The rearrangement uses TRBV5-6 and TRBJ1-4; D call uncertain. CDR3 length: 15 amino acids. From germline, CDR1 is SGHDT and CDR2 YYEEEE. Trimming cost V 1 base and J 0 bases, with 7 bases left between them. CDR3 amino acids: CASSLFAATNEKLFF. For the CDR3, the DNA is TGTGCCAGCAGCTTGTTTGCGGCAACTAATGAAAAACTGTTTTTT. The full variable domain, with the rest looked up from reference TRBV5-6 and TRBJ1-4, is DAGVTQSPTHLIKTRGQQVTLRCSPKSGHDTVSWYQQALGQGPQFIFQYYEEEERQRGNFPDRFSGHQFPNYSSELNVNALLLGDSALYLCASSLFAATNEKLFFGSGTQLSVL.

This chain joins TRBV7-2 and TRBJ2-1, with a tentative D call TRBD1 (6 bases). This CDR3 region has 15 residues. Germline values: CDR1 SGHTA, CDR2 FQGNSA. Trimming cost V 7 bases and J 0 bases, with 13 bases left between them. The CDR3 loop is CASTITGSSYNEQFF. CDR3 DNA: TGTGCCAGCACCATCACAGGGAGCTCCTACAATGAGCAGTTCTTC.

The chain has TRBV4-3 and TRBJ2-5; D might be TRBD2 (6 bases). The J call may be faulty, since TRBJ2-7 better matches the DNA end. The CDR3 loop spans 14 amino acids. Looked up from germline, CDR1 is LGHNA and CDR2 is YSLEER. This CDR3 reads CASSHETSSYEQYF. In DNA form, the CDR3 reads TGCGCCAGCAGCCACGAGACTAGTTCCTACGAGCAGTACTTC.

The chain employs TRBV4-1 and TRBJ2-1; TRBD2 is a possible D gene (7 bases). The V end lost 4 bases, the J end lost 9 bases, and 19 bases lay between the germline ends. CDR3 length: 15 residues. CDR1 and CDR2 (germline): MGHRA, YSYEKL. The CDR3 spells CASSPRGAVLGEQFF. The CDR3 bases are TGCGCCAGCAGCCCACGGGGGGCGGTCCTTGGTGAGCAGTTCTTC.

The V gene is TRBV4-3, the J gene TRBJ1-5; 7 bases agree with TRBD1. The V gene end was trimmed by 1 base and the J gene end by 9 bases; junction bases not matched to a gene: 9. This CDR3 is 15 amino acids long. Germline CDR1 reads LGHNA; CDR2 reads YSLEER. The CDR3 region has the DNA TGCGCCAGCAGCCAAGGAGTAGGGGGCCAGAGGCCCCAGCATTTT. Translation: CASSQGVGGQRPQHF.

The chain has TRBV15 and TRBJ1-4; no reliable D call. The CDR3 is 15 amino acids. Trimming cost V 3 bases and J 7 bases, with 15 bases left between them. The germline V gene encodes CDR1 LNHNV and CDR2 YYDKDF (reference sequence). The CDR3 DNA follows: TGTGCCACCAGCAGTGGGGAGTCGGGGAGTGAAAAACTGTTTTTT. Protein product: CATSSGESGSEKLFF.

This chain connects TRBV4-3 to TRBJ2-5, with 8 bases fitting TRBD1. The ends lost 0 bases at V and 5 bases at J; junction bases unmatched: 8. Germline-derived CDR1 and CDR2 are LGHNA and YSLEER. The CDR3 runs to 16 residues. The CDR3 DNA is TGCGCCAGCAGCCAAGAGGAGGACAGGGAGTGGGAGACCCAGTACTTC. Encoded protein: CASSQEEDREWETQYF.

CDR3 coding DNA: TGTGCCAGCAGCGCCTCGACAGGGACTGAAGCTTTCTTT. It codes for CASSASTGTEAFF. The rearrangement links TRBV7-9 to TRBJ1-1; 7 bases are shared with TRBD1. CDR1 SEHNR and CDR2 FQNEAQ come from the germline V gene (reference sequence). Germline trimming cut 5 bases from V and 5 bases from J; bases unmatched to any gene: 5. The CDR3 has 13 amino acids. Together with reference TRBV7-9 and TRBJ1-1, the CDR3 gives the full variable domain: DTGVSQNPRHKITKRGQNVTFRCDPISEHNRLYWYRQTLGQGPEFLTYFQNEAQLEKSRLLSDRFSAERPKGSFSTLEIQRTEQGDSAMYLCASSASTGTEAFFGQGTRLTVV.

The V gene is TRBV7-2, the J gene TRBJ2-7; TRBD1 matches at 9 bases. Trimming took 5 bases from V and 3 from J; bases not matched to a gene: 8. CDR1 SGHTA and CDR2 FQGNSA come from the germline V gene. The CDR3 is 15 amino acids. CDR3 sequence reads: CASSQGQGPHYEQYF. Written as DNA, the CDR3 is TGTGCCAGCAGCCAGGGACAGGGTCCCCACTACGAGCAGTACTTC.

This chain connects TRBV28 to TRBJ2-3; the match to TRBD1 covers 8 bases. Looked up from germline, CDR1 is MDHEN and CDR2 is SYDVKM. After removal of 5 bases from V and 2 bases from J, the junction contained 6 bases not matched to a gene. This CDR3 is built from 15 residues. The CDR3 sequence is CASSVGTGYTDTQYF. The CDR3 coding sequence is TGTGCCAGCAGTGTCGGGACAGGATACACAGATACGCAGTATTTT.